This TCR beta chain was retrieved from a study of T-cell memory formation after mild COVID-19. Turning to the study itself: The two donors had largely donor-specific TCR clusters. Study-wide findings and caveats: The finding that pre-infection memory included some responding clones suggested that cross-reactive memory joined.

V shed 4 bases, J shed 3 bases, and the junction held 6 bases outside the gene matches. The germline CDR1 and CDR2 sequences are SGHAT and FQNNGV. This CDR3 is 16 amino acids long. TCRdb re-analysed the 5' RACE reads in MiXCR, keeping a single row per CDR3 protein. Of roughly 250,000 distinct CDR3 sequences in the sample, roughly 15% were seen once. The table lists this clonotype with a few counts. Its antigen is not known. This TCR derives from a man aged 18 to 29 who had mild COVID-19 (a few samples of this study predate the infection). Cell type and time point are not known. The chain recombines TRBV11-2 with TRBJ2-2, with 9 positions matching TRBD1. Sequencing was performed on PBMCs or a T cell subset sorted from them (not recorded which). CDR3 in amino acids: CASSSGQGLDTGELFF. CDR3 bases: TGTGCCAGCAGCTCGGGACAGGGTTTGGACACCGGGGAGCTGTTTTTT.